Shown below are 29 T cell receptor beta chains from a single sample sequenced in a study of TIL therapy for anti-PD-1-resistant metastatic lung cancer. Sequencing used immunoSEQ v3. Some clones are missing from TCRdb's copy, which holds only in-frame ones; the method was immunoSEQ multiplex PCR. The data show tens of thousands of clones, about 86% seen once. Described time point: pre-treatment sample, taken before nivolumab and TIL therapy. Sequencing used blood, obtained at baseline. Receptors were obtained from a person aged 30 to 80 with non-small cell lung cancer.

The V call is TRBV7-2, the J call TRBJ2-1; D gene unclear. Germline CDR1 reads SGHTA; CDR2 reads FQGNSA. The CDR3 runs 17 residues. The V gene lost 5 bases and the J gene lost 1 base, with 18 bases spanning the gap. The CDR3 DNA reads TGTGCCAGCAGCCCCTACTCGGTCGAGATTTCCTACAATGAGCAGTTCTTC. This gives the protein CASSPYSVEISYNEQFF.

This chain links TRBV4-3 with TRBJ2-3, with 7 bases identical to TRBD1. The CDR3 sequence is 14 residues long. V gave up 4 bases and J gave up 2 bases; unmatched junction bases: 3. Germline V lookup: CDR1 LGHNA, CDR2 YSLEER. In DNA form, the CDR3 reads TGCGCCAGCAGCCCCGGACAGGACACAGATACGCAGTATTTT. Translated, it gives CASSPGQDTDTQYF.

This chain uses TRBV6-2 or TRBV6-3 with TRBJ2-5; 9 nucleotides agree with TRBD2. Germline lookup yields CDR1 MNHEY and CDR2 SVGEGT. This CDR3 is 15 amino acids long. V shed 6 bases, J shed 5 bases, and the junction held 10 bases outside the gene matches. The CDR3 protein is CASSHRGLASETQYF. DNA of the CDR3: TGTGCCAGCAGCCACAGGGGACTAGCTTCGGAGACCCAGTACTTC.

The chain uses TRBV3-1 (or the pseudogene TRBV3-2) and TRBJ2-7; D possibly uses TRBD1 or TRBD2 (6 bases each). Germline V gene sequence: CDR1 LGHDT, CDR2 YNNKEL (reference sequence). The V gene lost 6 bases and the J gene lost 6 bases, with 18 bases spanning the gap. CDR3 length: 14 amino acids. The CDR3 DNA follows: TGTGCCAGCAGTGATCGAGGGGGGCGGGCCGAGCAGTACTTC. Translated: CASSDRGGRAEQYF.

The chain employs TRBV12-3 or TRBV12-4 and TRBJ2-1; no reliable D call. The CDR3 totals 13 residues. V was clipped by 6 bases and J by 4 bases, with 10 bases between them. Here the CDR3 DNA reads TGTGCCAGCAGCTTCACCGGTTACAATGAGCAGTTCTTC. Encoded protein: CASSFTGYNEQFF.

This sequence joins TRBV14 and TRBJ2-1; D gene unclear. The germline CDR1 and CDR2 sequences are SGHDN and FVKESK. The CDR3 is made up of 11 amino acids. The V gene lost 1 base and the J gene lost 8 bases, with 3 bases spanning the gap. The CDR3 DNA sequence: TGTGCCAGCAGCCAAGGATATGAGCAGTTCTTC. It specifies CASSQGYEQFF.

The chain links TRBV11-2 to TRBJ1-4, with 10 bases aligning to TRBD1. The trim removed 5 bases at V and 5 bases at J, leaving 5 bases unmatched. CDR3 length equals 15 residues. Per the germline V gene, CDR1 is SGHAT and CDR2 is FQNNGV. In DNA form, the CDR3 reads TGTGCCAGCAGCCCCCCGGGACAGGGGAATGAAAAACTGTTTTTT. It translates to CASSPPGQGNEKLFF.

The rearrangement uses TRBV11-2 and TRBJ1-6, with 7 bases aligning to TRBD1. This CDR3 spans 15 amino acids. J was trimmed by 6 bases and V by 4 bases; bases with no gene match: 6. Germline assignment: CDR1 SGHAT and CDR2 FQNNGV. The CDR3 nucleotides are TGTGCCAGCAGCTCTCAAGGGGGCGTTAATTCACCCCTCCACTTT. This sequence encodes CASSSQGGVNSPLHF.

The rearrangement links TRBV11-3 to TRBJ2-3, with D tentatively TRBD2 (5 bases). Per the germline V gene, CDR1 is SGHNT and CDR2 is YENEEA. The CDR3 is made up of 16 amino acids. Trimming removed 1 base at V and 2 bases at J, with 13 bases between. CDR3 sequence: CASSLGGPVSTDTQYF. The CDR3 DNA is TGTGCCAGCAGCTTAGGCGGGCCCGTTTCCACAGATACGCAGTATTTT.

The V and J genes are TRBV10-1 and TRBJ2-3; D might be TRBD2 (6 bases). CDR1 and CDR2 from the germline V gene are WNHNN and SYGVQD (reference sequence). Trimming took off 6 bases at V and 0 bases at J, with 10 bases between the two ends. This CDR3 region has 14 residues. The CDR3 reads CASRKGGSTDTQYF. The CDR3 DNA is TGCGCCAGCAGGAAGGGAGGTAGCACAGATACGCAGTATTTT.

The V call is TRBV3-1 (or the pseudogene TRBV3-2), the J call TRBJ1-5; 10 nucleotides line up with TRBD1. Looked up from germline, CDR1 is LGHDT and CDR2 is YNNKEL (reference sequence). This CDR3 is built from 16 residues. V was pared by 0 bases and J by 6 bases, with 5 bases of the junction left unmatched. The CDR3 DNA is TGTGCCAGCAGCCAAGACGGGGGGACAGGGGTTCAGCCCCAGCATTTT. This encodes CASSQDGGTGVQPQHF.

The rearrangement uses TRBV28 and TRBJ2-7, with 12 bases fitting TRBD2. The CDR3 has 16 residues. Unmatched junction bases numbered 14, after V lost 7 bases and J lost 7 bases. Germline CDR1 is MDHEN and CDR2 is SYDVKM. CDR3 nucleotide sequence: TGTGCCAGCACATCACGCCGACTAGCGGGGGTGGGAGAGCAGTACTTC. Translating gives CASTSRRLAGVGEQYF.

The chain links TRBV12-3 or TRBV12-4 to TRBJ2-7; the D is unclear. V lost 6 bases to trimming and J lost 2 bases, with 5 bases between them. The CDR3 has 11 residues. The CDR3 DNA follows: TGTGCCAGCAGCTCGGCCTACGAGCAGTACTTC. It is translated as CASSSAYEQYF.

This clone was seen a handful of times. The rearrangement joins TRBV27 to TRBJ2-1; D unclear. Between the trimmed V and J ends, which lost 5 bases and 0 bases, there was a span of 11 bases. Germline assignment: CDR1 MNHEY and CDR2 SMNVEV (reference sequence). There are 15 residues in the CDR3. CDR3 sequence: CASSLTQSSYNEQFF. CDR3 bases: TGTGCCAGCAGTCTGACCCAGAGCTCCTACAATGAGCAGTTCTTC.

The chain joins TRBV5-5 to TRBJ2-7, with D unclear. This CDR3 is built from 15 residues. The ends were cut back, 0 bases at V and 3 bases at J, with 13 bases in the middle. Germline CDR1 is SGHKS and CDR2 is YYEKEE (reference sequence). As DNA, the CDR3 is TGTGCCAGCAGCTTGGAAGGCAGGTTAAACTACGAGCAGTACTTC. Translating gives CASSLEGRLNYEQYF.

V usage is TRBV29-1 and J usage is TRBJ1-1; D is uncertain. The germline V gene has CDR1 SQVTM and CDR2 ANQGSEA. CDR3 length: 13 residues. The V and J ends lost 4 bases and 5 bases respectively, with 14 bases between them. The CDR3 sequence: CSVASNSGTEAFF. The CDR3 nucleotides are TGCAGCGTTGCCTCTAACTCGGGGACTGAAGCTTTCTTT.

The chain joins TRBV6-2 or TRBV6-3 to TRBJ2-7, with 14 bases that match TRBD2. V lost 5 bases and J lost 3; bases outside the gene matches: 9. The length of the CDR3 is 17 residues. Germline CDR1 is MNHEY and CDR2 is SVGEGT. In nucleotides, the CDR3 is TGTGCCAGCAGTAGACCGGGACTAGCGGGGGTTAGCTACGAGCAGTACTTC. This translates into CASSRPGLAGVSYEQYF.

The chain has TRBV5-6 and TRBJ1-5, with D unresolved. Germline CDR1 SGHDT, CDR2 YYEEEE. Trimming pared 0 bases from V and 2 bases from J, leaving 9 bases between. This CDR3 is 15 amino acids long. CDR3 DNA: TGTGCCAGCAGCTTGGGGGGTTTCGGCAATCAGCCCCAGCATTTT. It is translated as CASSLGGFGNQPQHF.

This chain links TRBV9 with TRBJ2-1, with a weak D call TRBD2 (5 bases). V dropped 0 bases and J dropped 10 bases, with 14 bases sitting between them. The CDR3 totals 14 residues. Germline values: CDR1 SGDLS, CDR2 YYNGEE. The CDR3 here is CASSVDGERREQFF. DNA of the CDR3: TGTGCCAGCAGCGTAGACGGTGAGAGGAGGGAGCAGTTCTTC.

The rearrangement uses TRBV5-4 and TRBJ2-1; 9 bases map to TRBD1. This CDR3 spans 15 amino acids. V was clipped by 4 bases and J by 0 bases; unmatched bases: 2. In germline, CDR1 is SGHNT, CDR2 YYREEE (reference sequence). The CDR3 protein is CASSLDRGSYNEQFF. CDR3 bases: TGTGCCAGCAGCCTGGACAGGGGCTCCTACAATGAGCAGTTCTTC.

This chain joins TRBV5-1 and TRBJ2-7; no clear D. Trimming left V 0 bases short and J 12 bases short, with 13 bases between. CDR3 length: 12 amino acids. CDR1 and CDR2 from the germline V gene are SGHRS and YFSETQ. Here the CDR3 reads CASSLVASWRYF. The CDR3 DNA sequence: TGCGCCAGCAGCTTGGTTGCCAGCTGGAGGTACTTC.

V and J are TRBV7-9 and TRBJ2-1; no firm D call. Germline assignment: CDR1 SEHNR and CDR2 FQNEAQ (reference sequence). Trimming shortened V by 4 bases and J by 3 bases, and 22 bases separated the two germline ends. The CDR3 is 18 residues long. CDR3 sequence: CASSSPPSNILNYNEQFF. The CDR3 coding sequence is TGTGCCAGCAGCTCCCCCCCCTCAAACATTCTGAACTACAATGAGCAGTTCTTC.

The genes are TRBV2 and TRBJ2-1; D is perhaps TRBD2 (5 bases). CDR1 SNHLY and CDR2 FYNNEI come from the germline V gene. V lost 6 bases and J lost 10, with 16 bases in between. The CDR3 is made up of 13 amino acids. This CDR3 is CASRAERVWEQFF. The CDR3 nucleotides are TGTGCCAGCAGGGCCGAGAGGGTATGGGAGCAGTTCTTC.

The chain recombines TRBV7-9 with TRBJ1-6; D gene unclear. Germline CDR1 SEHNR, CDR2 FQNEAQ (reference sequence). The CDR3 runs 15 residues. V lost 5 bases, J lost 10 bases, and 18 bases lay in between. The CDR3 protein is CASSPDRKYPSPLHF. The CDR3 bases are TGTGCCAGCAGCCCCGACCGGAAGTATCCATCACCCCTCCACTTT.

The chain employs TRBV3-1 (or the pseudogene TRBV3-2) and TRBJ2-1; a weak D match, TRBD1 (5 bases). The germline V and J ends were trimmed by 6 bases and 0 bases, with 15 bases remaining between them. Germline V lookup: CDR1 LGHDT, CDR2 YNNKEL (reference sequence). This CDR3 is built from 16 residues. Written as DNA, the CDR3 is TGTGCCAGCAGGGATTGGGGCGGAAGCTCCTACAATGAGCAGTTCTTC. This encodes CASRDWGGSSYNEQFF.

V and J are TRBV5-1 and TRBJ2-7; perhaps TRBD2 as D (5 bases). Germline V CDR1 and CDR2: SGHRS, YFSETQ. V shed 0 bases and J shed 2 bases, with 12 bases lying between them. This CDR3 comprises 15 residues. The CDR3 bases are TGCGCCAGCAGCTTGGCCGAGCTAGCAGCCTACGAGCAGTACTTC. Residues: CASSLAELAAYEQYF.

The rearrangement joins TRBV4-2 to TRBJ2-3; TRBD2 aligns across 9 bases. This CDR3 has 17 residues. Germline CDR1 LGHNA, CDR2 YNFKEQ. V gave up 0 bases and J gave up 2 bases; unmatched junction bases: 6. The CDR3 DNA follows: TGTGCCAGCAGCCAAGAACGAGCGGGAGGACCCACAGATACGCAGTATTTT. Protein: CASSQERAGGPTDTQYF.

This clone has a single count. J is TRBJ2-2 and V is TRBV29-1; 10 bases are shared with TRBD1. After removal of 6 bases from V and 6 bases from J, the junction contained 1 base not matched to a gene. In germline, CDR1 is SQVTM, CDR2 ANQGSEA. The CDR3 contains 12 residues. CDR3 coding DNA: TGCAGCGTAGGACAGGGGGCCGGGGAGCTGTTTTTT. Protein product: CSVGQGAGELFF.

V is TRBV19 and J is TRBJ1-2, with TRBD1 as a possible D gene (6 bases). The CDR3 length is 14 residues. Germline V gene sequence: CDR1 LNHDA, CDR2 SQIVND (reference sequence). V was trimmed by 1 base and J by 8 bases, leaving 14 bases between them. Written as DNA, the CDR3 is TGTGCCAGTAGTATAGCAGGGGATCGGTCGGGCTACACCTTC. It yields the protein CASSIAGDRSGYTF.